One sample yielded the 27 T cell receptor beta chains listed below, sequenced in a study of cytomegalovirus exposure and HLA in healthy donors. PCR amplification relied on 60 Vbeta primers (plus 13 Jbeta primers). Only in-frame clones appear in the TCRdb table, and some are missing; sequencing was by immunoSEQ multiplex PCR. Of about 150,000 clones listed, 77% are singletons. What was sequenced was PBMCs. All receptors come from a young woman in good health and CMV-seropositive.

V usage is TRBV19 and J usage is TRBJ2-7, with TRBD1 identical over 8 bases. Per germline, CDR1 LNHDA and CDR2 SQIVND (reference sequence). This CDR3 is built from 13 residues. V lost 7 bases to trimming and J lost 5 bases; unmatched junction nucleotides: 7. CDR3 region: CASTGQVYNEQYF. CDR3 coding DNA: TGTGCCAGTACGGGACAGGTTTACAACGAGCAGTACTTC.

Regarding this clone: Sequence at one end of the junction differs from germline and may be a read error. The CDR3 spells CASSQWQGGPSYQHRGAVF. In DNA form, the CDR3 reads TGCGCCAGCAGCCAATGGCAGGGAGGGCCCAGTTACCAACACCGGGGAGCTGTTTTT. The V gene is TRBV4-3, the J gene TRBJ2-2; 7 nucleotides agree with TRBD2. The CDR3 spans 19 residues. CDR1 is LGHNA, CDR2 YSLEER, per germline.

The V call is TRBV28, the J call TRBJ2-7; D gene unclear. The CDR3 is 12 residues long. The germline CDR1 and CDR2 sequences are MDHEN and SYDVKM. V lost 6 bases, J lost 2 bases, and 8 bases lay in between. This CDR3 reads CASSSYTYEQYF. The CDR3 nucleotides are TGTGCCAGCAGCTCGTATACCTACGAGCAGTACTTC. The complete variable domain, with remaining parts taken from reference TRBV28 and TRBJ2-7, reads DVKVTQSSRYLVKRTGEKVFLECVQDMDHENMFWYRQDPGLGLRLIYFSYDVKMKEKGDIPEGYSVSREKKERFSLILESASTNQTSMYLCASSSYTYEQYFGPGTRLTVT.

The chain employs TRBV27 and TRBJ2-1; 13 bases map to TRBD2. The CDR3 is made up of 17 amino acids. V trimming: 5 bases; J trimming: 7 bases; junction bases outside the gene matches: 11. Germline V CDR1 and CDR2: MNHEY, SMNVEV (reference sequence). The DNA of the CDR3 is TGTGCCAGCAGTCCGGGACTAGCGGGACTGGGTTGGAATGAGCAGTTCTTC. Translating gives CASSPGLAGLGWNEQFF.

V and J are TRBV6-1 and TRBJ2-4; possibly TRBD2 for D (6 bases). This CDR3 has 12 amino acids. Germline assignment: CDR1 MNHNS and CDR2 SASEGT. V shed 11 bases and J shed 8 bases, with 16 bases lying between them. CDR3 bases: TGTGCCTCCAGGGAAGGGAGGTACATTCAGTACTTC. The encoded protein is CASREGRYIQYF.

Comments on this clone: Other DNA sequences in this sample translate to the same CDR3. V is TRBV10-3 and J is TRBJ1-2; tentative D call: TRBD1 (5 bases). Germline-derived CDR1 and CDR2 are ENHRY and SYGVKD. The CDR3 runs to 15 residues. The germline V and J ends were trimmed by 0 bases and 2 bases, with 10 bases remaining between them. CDR3 nucleotide sequence: TGTGCCATCAGTGAGTCCGCAGGGCCCAACTATGGCTACACCTTC. It encodes CAISESAGPNYGYTF.

The chain carries TRBV7-9 and TRBJ1-1, with 8 positions matching TRBD1. CDR1 and CDR2 (germline): SEHNR, FQNEAQ (reference sequence). The CDR3 runs 15 residues. The trim removed 6 bases at V and 0 bases at J, leaving 6 bases unmatched. The CDR3 nucleotides are TGTGCCAGCAGGCGCCGACAGGGGATGAACACTGAAGCTTTCTTT. Translating gives CASRRRQGMNTEAFF.

The rearrangement uses TRBV15 and TRBJ1-4; the D is unclear. V lost 0 bases and J 12 bases, leaving 8 bases between the germline ends. This CDR3 spans 12 amino acids. Germline CDR1 LNHNV, CDR2 YYDKDF (reference sequence). The CDR3, as DNA: TGTGCCACCAGCAGAGACGGGAGGGAACTGTTTTTT. Translated, it gives CATSRDGRELFF. Using reference TRBV15 and TRBJ1-4 for the parts outside the CDR3, the full variable domain is DAMVIQNPRYQVTQFGKPVTLSCSQTLNHNVMYWYQQKSSQAPKLLFHYYDKDFNNEADTPDNFQSRRPNTSFCFLDIRSPGLGDTAMYLCATSRDGRELFFGSGTQLSVL.

This clone was detected a few times. Distinct nucleotide sequences in the sample also encode this CDR3. V is TRBV5-1 and J is TRBJ1-3; D is ambiguous. Trimming pared 0 bases from V and 0 bases from J, leaving 7 bases between. Germline V gene lookup returns CDR1 SGHRS and CDR2 YFSETQ. The CDR3 runs 15 residues. For the CDR3, the DNA is TGCGCCAGCAGCTTGGACAGTCTCTCTGGAAACACCATATATTTT. It codes for CASSLDSLSGNTIYF.

The CDR3 loop reads CASRFTGTTGELFF. The DNA of the CDR3 is TGTGCCAGCAGATTTACAGGGACAACCGGGGAGCTGTTTTTT. The rearrangement joins TRBV6-4 to TRBJ2-2; possibly TRBD1 for D (6 bases). The CDR3 contains 14 residues. The germline V gene encodes CDR1 MRHNA and CDR2 SNTAGT. With 6 bases removed from V and 5 bases from J, the gap between germline ends came to 13 bases.

CDR3 residues: CASSPQGGPQHF. The DNA of the CDR3 is TGTGCCAGCAGCCCTCAAGGGGGCCCCCAGCATTTT. The J gene is TRBJ1-5, the V gene TRBV27, with 7 bases that match TRBD1. This CDR3 contains 12 residues. Germline-derived CDR1 and CDR2 are MNHEY and SMNVEV (reference sequence). The J segment lost 10 bases and the V segment lost 6 bases, leaving 6 bases of the junction unmatched.

The gene calls are TRBV5-1 and TRBJ1-1; 8 positions agree with TRBD1. The trim removed 4 bases at V and 1 base at J, leaving 3 bases unmatched. Germline lookup yields CDR1 SGHRS and CDR2 YFSETQ. The CDR3 is 14 amino acids. The CDR3: CASSPGQGNTEAFF. As DNA, the CDR3 is TGCGCCAGCAGCCCTGGACAGGGGAACACTGAAGCTTTCTTT.

In its sample, this clone was seen once. The CDR3 reads CASRGLLGGDEAFF. The CDR3 DNA sequence: TGTGCCAGCAGGGGGCTACTGGGCGGGGATGAAGCTTTCTTT. The gene calls are TRBV27 and TRBJ1-1; maybe TRBD1 (5 bases). The germline V gene encodes CDR1 MNHEY and CDR2 SMNVEV (reference sequence). This CDR3 is 14 amino acids long. Trimming left V 6 bases short and J 7 bases short, with 18 bases between.

This chain joins TRBV2 and TRBJ1-3; D is undetermined. In germline, CDR1 is SNHLY, CDR2 FYNNEI. The CDR3 extends over 13 amino acids. V lost 3 bases, J lost 0 bases, and 3 bases lay in between. CDR3 in amino acids: CASSDFSGNTIYF. The CDR3, as DNA: TGTGCCAGCAGTGACTTCTCTGGAAACACCATATATTTT.

The V call is TRBV28, the J call TRBJ1-4; D gene ambiguous. CDR1 is MDHEN, CDR2 SYDVKM, per germline. CDR3 length equals 14 residues. V was shortened by 3 bases and J by 7 bases, with 12 bases between the two germline ends. CDR3 DNA sequence: TGTGCCAGCAGTTTGGCGCAGGTCGGTGAAAAACTGTTTTTT. Residues: CASSLAQVGEKLFF.

The rearrangement joins TRBV14 to TRBJ2-3; no clear D. CDR1 SGHDN and CDR2 FVKESK come from the germline V gene. The CDR3 covers 18 residues. The V and J ends lost 2 bases and 1 base respectively, with 19 bases between them. Here the CDR3 DNA reads TGTGCCAGCAGCCAAAGAGTGTTTATTTACAGTGGCACAGATACGCAGTATTTT. This gives the protein CASSQRVFIYSGTDTQYF. The whole variable domain, remainder taken from reference TRBV14 and TRBJ2-3, is EAGVTQFPSHSVIEKGQTVTLRCDPISGHDNLYWYRRVMGKEIKFLLHFVKESKQDESGMPNNRFLAERTGGTYSTLKVQPAELEDSGVYFCASSQRVFIYSGTDTQYFGPGTRLTVL.

This clone was observed a few times. The chain couples TRBV18 to TRBJ1-1; the match to TRBD1 covers 8 bases. The CDR3 loop spans 15 amino acids. Losses at the gene ends were 1 base for V and 1 base for J; bases not matched to a gene: 2. The germline CDR1 and CDR2 sequences are KGHSH and LQKENI. The CDR3 region is CASSPRTGPNTEAFF. CDR3 bases: TGTGCCAGCTCACCACGGACAGGGCCGAACACTGAAGCTTTCTTT.

The chain uses TRBV7-2 and TRBJ2-2; maybe TRBD2 (5 bases). Germline loops: CDR1 SGHTA, CDR2 FQGNSA. Trimming removed 5 bases at V and 1 base at J, with 17 bases between. The CDR3 consists of 17 residues. The CDR3 spells CASSHIGPRGNTGELFF. The CDR3 nucleotides read TGTGCCAGCAGCCACATCGGGCCCCGGGGGAACACCGGGGAGCTGTTTTTT.

The rearrangement links TRBV7-8 to TRBJ2-1; 7 positions match TRBD1. The V gene end was trimmed by 3 bases and the J gene end by 3 bases; junction bases not matched to a gene: 5. CDR1 and CDR2 (germline): SGHVS, FQNEAQ. The CDR3 loop spans 15 amino acids. The CDR3 loop is CASSFGQANYNEQFF. In nucleotides, the CDR3 is TGTGCCAGCAGCTTTGGACAGGCTAACTACAATGAGCAGTTCTTC.

The V and J genes are TRBV28 and TRBJ2-7, with 8 bases aligning to TRBD2. With 6 bases clipped from V and 0 bases from J, the junction kept 7 bases outside the gene matches. The length of the CDR3 is 15 residues. Germline lookup yields CDR1 MDHEN and CDR2 SYDVKM. The CDR3 nucleotides are TGTGCCAGCAGGGGGGGACTAGGTAGCTCCTACGAGCAGTACTTC. Encoded protein: CASRGGLGSSYEQYF. The complete variable domain, with remaining parts taken from reference TRBV28 and TRBJ2-7, reads DVKVTQSSRYLVKRTGEKVFLECVQDMDHENMFWYRQDPGLGLRLIYFSYDVKMKEKGDIPEGYSVSREKKERFSLILESASTNQTSMYLCASRGGLGSSYEQYFGPGTRLTVT.

The chain carries TRBV6-6 and TRBJ2-5, with D possibly TRBD1 on 5 matching bases. V shed 2 bases and J shed 6 bases, with 19 bases lying between them. The CDR3 runs 16 residues. From germline, CDR1 is MNHNY and CDR2 SVGAGI (reference sequence). The DNA for the CDR3 is TGTGCCAGCAGTTACAGTCTGATTGCAGGGTGGAAGACCCAGTACTTC. As protein: CASSYSLIAGWKTQYF.

In this sample, this clone turned up a few times. This chain uses TRBV2 with TRBJ1-1; TRBD1 is a possible D gene (5 bases). The V gene lost 7 bases and the J gene lost 4 bases, with 28 bases spanning the gap. Germline CDR1 SNHLY, CDR2 FYNNEI. This CDR3 spans 18 amino acids. The CDR3 loop is CASIYLLFSGERSTEAFF. The DNA of the CDR3 is TGTGCCAGCATTTATCTCCTCTTTTCGGGGGAAAGGAGCACTGAAGCTTTCTTT.

This clone was counted a single time. This chain links TRBV11-3 with TRBJ1-2; D call uncertain. V was shortened by 5 bases and J by 4 bases, with 11 bases between the two germline ends. Germline CDR1 is SGHNT and CDR2 is YENEEA. This CDR3 is built from 13 residues. Written as DNA, the CDR3 is TGTGCCAGCAGCGGGAGTCCTCTCTATGGCTACACCTTC. This encodes CASSGSPLYGYTF. Together with reference TRBV11-3 and TRBJ1-2, the CDR3 gives the full variable domain: EAGVVQSPRYKIIEKKQPVAFWCNPISGHNTLYWYLQNLGQGPELLIRYENEEAVDDSQLPKDRFSAERLKGVDSTLKIQPAELGDSAVYLCASSGSPLYGYTFGSGTRLTVV.

The chain links TRBV19 to TRBJ1-1; possible D gene TRBD1, 6 bases. In germline, CDR1 is LNHDA, CDR2 SQIVND (reference sequence). The CDR3 consists of 13 residues. The ends were cut back, 6 bases at V and 1 base at J, with 9 bases in the middle. As DNA, the CDR3 is TGTGCCAGTAGGTCGGACAGGAACACTGAAGCTTTCTTT. Protein product: CASRSDRNTEAFF. Complete variable domain (other parts from reference TRBV19 and TRBJ1-1): DGGITQSPKYLFRKEGQNVTLSCEQNLNHDAMYWYRQDPGQGLRLIYYSQIVNDFQKGDIAEGYSVSREKKESFPLTVTSAQKNPTAFYLCASRSDRNTEAFFGQGTRLTVV.

This sequence joins TRBV11-2 and TRBJ2-3, with TRBD2 matching 8 bases. Germline CDR1 reads SGHAT; CDR2 reads FQNNGV. Trimming cost V 1 base and J 2 bases; bases outside gene matches: 5. CDR3 length equals 16 residues. This CDR3 is CASSLGLASATDTQYF. In DNA, the CDR3 is TGTGCCAGCAGCTTAGGACTAGCGAGTGCCACAGATACGCAGTATTTT.

The chain joins TRBV7-9 to TRBJ2-1; TRBD2 matches 7 bases. The CDR3 length is 14 residues. Germline V CDR1 and CDR2: SEHNR, FQNEAQ (reference sequence). Trimming cost V 5 bases and J 4 bases; bases outside gene matches: 5. The CDR3 reads CASSGTTSYNEQFF. The CDR3 coding sequence is TGTGCCAGCAGCGGGACTACCTCTTACAATGAGCAGTTCTTC. Full variable domain (missing parts from reference TRBV7-9 and TRBJ2-1): DTGVSQNPRHKITKRGQNVTFRCDPISEHNRLYWYRQTLGQGPEFLTYFQNEAQLEKSRLLSDRFSAERPKGSFSTLEIQRTEQGDSAMYLCASSGTTSYNEQFFGPGTRLTVL.

This rearrangement joins TRBV14 to TRBJ2-7; D is undetermined. From germline, CDR1 is SGHDN and CDR2 FVKESK. This CDR3 spans 15 amino acids. V was trimmed by 0 bases and J by 2 bases, leaving 11 bases between them. The CDR3 region has the DNA TGTGCCAGCAGCCAAGACCCTTGGCCCACCTACGAGCAGTACTTC. Protein: CASSQDPWPTYEQYF.